This TCR beta chain was documented in a study of shared T cell receptors in the human thymus. CDR1 and CDR2 (germline): LGHNA, YSLEER. The CDR3 is made up of 16 amino acids. The germline V and J ends were trimmed by 0 bases and 0 bases, with 9 bases remaining between them. TCRdb keeps only in-frame clones here, not all; method: immunoSEQ multiplex PCR. This table has about 660,000 clones, more than 75% appearing once. The sample was also linked to a second study, of human thymus T cells. That publication notes: Donation was from healthy Finnish infants who were having corrective surgery that addressed congenital heart defects. Thymic tissue was derived from resections collected during corrective heart surgery.

The TCR sequence derives from a boy younger than two with a congenital heart defect. V is TRBV4-3 and J is TRBJ2-4; D might be TRBD1 (5 bases). The sequencing input was thymocytes. CDR3 DNA sequence: TGCGCCAGCAGCCAAGAAATCAGGGTAGCCAAAAACATTCAGTACTTC. Residues: CASSQEIRVAKNIQYF.